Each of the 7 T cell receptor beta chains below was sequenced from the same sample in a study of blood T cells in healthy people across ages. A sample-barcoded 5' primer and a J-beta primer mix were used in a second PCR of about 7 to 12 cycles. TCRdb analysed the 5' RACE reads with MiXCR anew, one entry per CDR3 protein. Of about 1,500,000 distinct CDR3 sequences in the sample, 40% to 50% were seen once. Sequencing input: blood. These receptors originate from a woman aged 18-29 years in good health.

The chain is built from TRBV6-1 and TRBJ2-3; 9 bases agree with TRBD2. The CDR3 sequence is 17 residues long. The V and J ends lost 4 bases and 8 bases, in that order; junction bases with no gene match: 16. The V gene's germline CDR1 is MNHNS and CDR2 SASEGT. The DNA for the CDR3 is TGTGCCAGCAGTGGGGGGGGGCTAGCGGGGATCGGAGGTACGCAGTATTTT. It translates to CASSGGGLAGIGGTQYF.

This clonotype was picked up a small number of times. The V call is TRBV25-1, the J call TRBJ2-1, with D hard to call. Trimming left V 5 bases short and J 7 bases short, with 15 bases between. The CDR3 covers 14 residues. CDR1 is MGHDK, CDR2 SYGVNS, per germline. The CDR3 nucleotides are TGTGCCAGCAGTCCCGACGGATCCCGGAATGAGCAGTTCTTC. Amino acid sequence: CASSPDGSRNEQFF.

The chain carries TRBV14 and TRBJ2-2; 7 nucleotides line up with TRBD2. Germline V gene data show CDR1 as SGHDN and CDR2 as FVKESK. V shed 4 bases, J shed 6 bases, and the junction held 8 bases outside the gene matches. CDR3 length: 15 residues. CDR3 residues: CASSPPGTMAGELFF. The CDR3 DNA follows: TGTGCCAGCAGCCCCCCCGGGACTATGGCCGGGGAGCTGTTTTTT.

In nucleotides, the CDR3 is TGCGCCAGCAGCTTGGCCGTGCAGGAGGTCCGATCAGATACGCAGTATTTT. Its translation is CASSLAVQEVRSDTQYF. The rearrangement joins TRBV5-1 to TRBJ2-3, with D perhaps matching TRBD2 (5 bases). The germline V gene has CDR1 SGHRS and CDR2 YFSETQ. The CDR3 is 17 amino acids. Trimming left V 0 bases short and J 4 bases short, with 18 bases between.

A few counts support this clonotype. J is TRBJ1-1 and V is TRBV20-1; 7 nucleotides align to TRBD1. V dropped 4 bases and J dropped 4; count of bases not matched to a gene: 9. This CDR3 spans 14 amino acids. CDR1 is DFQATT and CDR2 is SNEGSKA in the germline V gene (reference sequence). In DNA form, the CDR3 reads TGCAGTGCTAACCTCGACAGGGATCCCACTGAAGCTTTCTTT. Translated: CSANLDRDPTEAFF.

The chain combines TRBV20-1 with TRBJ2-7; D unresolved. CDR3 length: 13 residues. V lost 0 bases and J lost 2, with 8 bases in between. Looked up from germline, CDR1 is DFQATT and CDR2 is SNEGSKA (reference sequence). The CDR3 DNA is TGCAGTGCTAGAGATAGAGACACCTACGAGCAGTACTTC. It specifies CSARDRDTYEQYF.

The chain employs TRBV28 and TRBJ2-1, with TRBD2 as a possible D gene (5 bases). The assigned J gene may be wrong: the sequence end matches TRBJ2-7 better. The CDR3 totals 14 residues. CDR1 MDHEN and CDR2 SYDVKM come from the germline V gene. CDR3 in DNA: TGTGCCAGCAGTGTCGCCGGGATTACTTACGAGCAGTACTTC. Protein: CASSVAGITYEQYF.